Below, 27 T cell receptor beta chains from the same sample are listed, as sequenced in a study of T cells in Graves' hyperthyroidism and ophthalmopathy. The investigators amplified TCR beta CDR3 regions from RNA transcripts. HTBI primers were used for first-round RT-PCR of the TCR CDR3. TCRdb re-called the multiplex PCR reads through MiXCR, storing one row per CDR3 protein. The sample records 600,000 to 650,000 distinct CDR3 sequences, roughly 20% being singletons. Sequenced: blood. The source is a man aged 25 to 40 with Graves' ophthalmopathy.

In this sample, this clonotype turned up a few times. The chain is built from TRBV20-1 and TRBJ2-3, with 10 bases identical to TRBD2. Germline CDR1 and CDR2: DFQATT and SNEGSKA (reference sequence). J was trimmed by 0 bases and V by 6 bases; bases with no gene match: 3. The CDR3 length is 14 residues. This CDR3 is CSAHSGRSTDTQYF. In DNA, the CDR3 is TGCAGTGCCCATAGCGGGAGGAGCACAGATACGCAGTATTTT.

The CDR3: CSALDRYFSYEQYF. CDR3 nucleotide sequence: TGCAGTGCTCTGGACAGATACTTCTCCTACGAGCAGTACTTC. The genes are TRBV20-1 and TRBJ2-7; weak D call: TRBD1 (6 bases). The CDR3 contains 14 residues. Germline CDR1 and CDR2: DFQATT and SNEGSKA (reference sequence). Between the trimmed V and J ends, which lost 5 bases and 0 bases, there was a span of 14 bases.

This clonotype was observed a handful of times. The rearrangement joins TRBV19 to TRBJ2-5; no clear D. V lost 1 base to trimming and J lost 5 bases, with 8 bases between them. CDR3 length: 13 residues. Germline V gene data show CDR1 as LNHDA and CDR2 as SQIVND (reference sequence). CDR3 sequence (DNA): TGTGCCAGTAGTATAGGAATTTCGGAGACCCAGTACTTC. Its translation is CASSIGISETQYF.

This clonotype was found many times. The junction departs from germline at one end; a sequencing error may be responsible. The rearrangement uses TRBV3-1 and TRBJ2-2; no reliable D call. From germline, CDR1 is LGHDT and CDR2 YNNKEL (reference sequence). CDR3 length: 12 amino acids. The CDR3, as DNA: TGCGCCAGCAGCCAGCGCACCGGGGAGCTGTTTTTT. As protein: CASSQRTGELFF.

This clonotype was seen repeatedly, ten times or more. The chain recombines TRBV3-1 with TRBJ2-1; tentative D call: TRBD2 (5 bases). V shed 4 bases and J shed 0 bases, with 10 bases lying between them. The CDR3 covers 15 residues. CDR1 LGHDT and CDR2 YNNKEL come from the germline V gene (reference sequence). In DNA, the CDR3 is TGTGCCAGCAGCCCCACTAGGAGCTCCTACAATGAGCAGTTCTTC. It encodes CASSPTRSSYNEQFF.

This clonotype has more than one count but fewer than ten. This chain connects TRBV20-1 to TRBJ2-1, with 12 bases fitting TRBD2. Germline V gene data show CDR1 as DFQATT and CDR2 as SNEGSKA (reference sequence). The CDR3 spans 15 residues. V was clipped by 7 bases and J by 8 bases; unmatched bases: 12. The CDR3 is CSVRSGLAGGYEQFF. CDR3 bases: TGCAGTGTCCGGTCGGGACTAGCGGGTGGTTATGAGCAGTTCTTC.

Details on this clonotype: Compared with germline, one end of the junction differs, possibly owing to a read error. The chain carries TRBV7-7 and TRBJ2-1; 12 nucleotides line up with TRBD2. From germline, CDR1 is SSHAT and CDR2 FNYEAQ (reference sequence). The CDR3 runs to 16 residues. DNA of the CDR3: TGTGCTAGCAGCCGCAGACTAGCGGGGGCCGACAATGAGCAGTTCTTC. Translation gives CASSRRLAGADNEQFF.

In its sample, this clonotype was seen a few times. The chain has TRBV19 and TRBJ1-2; the match to TRBD1 covers 8 bases. This CDR3 has 12 residues. The V gene's germline CDR1 is LNHDA and CDR2 SQIVND (reference sequence). Trimming cost V 7 bases and J 7 bases; bases outside gene matches: 5. The CDR3 loop reads CASTSGGAGYTF. In DNA form, the CDR3 reads TGTGCCAGTACCTCAGGGGGCGCTGGCTACACCTTC.

This rearrangement joins TRBV3-1 to TRBJ2-1; D not certain. The CDR3 spans 14 residues. The ends were cut back, 4 bases at V and 5 bases at J, with 12 bases in the middle. Germline loops: CDR1 LGHDT, CDR2 YNNKEL (reference sequence). The CDR3 DNA reads TGTGCCAGCAGCCCCCGAGTAATACACAATGAGCAGTTCTTC. It specifies CASSPRVIHNEQFF.

The CDR3 nucleotides are TGTGCCAGCAGTTTAAACAGCCGGCTAGCGGGCCTACAAGAGACCCAGTACTTC. Translation: CASSLNSRLAGLQETQYF. The chain couples TRBV28 to TRBJ2-5; 8 nucleotides match TRBD2. From germline, CDR1 is MDHEN and CDR2 SYDVKM. Trimming cost V 2 bases and J 2 bases; bases outside gene matches: 13. This CDR3 has 18 amino acids.

This clonotype has only a few counts. This chain uses TRBV9 with TRBJ2-1; either TRBD1 or TRBD2 may fit D (5 bases each). The CDR3 is 17 residues long. Germline CDR1 is SGDLS and CDR2 is YYNGEE. V was cut by 3 bases and J by 1 base, with 17 bases left in between. The CDR3 protein is CASSAKVGGLSYNEQFF. CDR3 bases: TGTGCCAGCAGCGCAAAGGTTGGGGGTTTGTCCTACAATGAGCAGTTCTTC.

This clonotype came up a few times. The V gene is TRBV6-2 or TRBV6-3, the J gene TRBJ1-1, with D unclear. The CDR3 extends over 13 amino acids. From germline, CDR1 is MNHEY and CDR2 SVGEGT. Between the trimmed V and J ends, which lost 8 bases and 0 bases, there was a span of 10 bases. The CDR3 coding sequence is TGTGCCAGCGTCAGAGCGATGAACACTGAAGCTTTCTTT. This encodes CASVRAMNTEAFF.

This clonotype came up a few times. The V call is TRBV24-1, the J call TRBJ2-3; TRBD2 matches 14 bases. CDR1 KGHDR and CDR2 SFDVKD come from the germline V gene. J lost 4 bases, V lost 7 bases, and 9 bases had no gene match. The CDR3 length is 17 residues. The CDR3 loop reads CATSFPGLAGVPDTQYF. The CDR3 DNA reads TGTGCCACCAGCTTCCCGGGACTAGCGGGAGTCCCAGATACGCAGTATTTT.

This clonotype showed up many times. The rearrangement links TRBV20-1 to TRBJ2-2, with 9 positions matching TRBD2. CDR1 and CDR2 (germline): DFQATT, SNEGSKA (reference sequence). The ends lost 2 bases at V and 4 bases at J; junction bases unmatched: 8. This CDR3 is built from 16 residues. This chain's CDR3 is CSARQAGGGPTGELFF. The DNA of the CDR3 is TGCAGTGCTAGACAAGCGGGAGGCGGTCCCACCGGGGAGCTGTTTTTT.

This clonotype was observed many times. The chain links TRBV28 to TRBJ2-3, with 11 bases identical to TRBD2. The CDR3 loop spans 15 amino acids. The ends lost 8 bases at V and 3 bases at J; junction bases unmatched: 7. Germline CDR1 is MDHEN and CDR2 is SYDVKM. DNA for the CDR3: TGTGCCAGCTCACTAGCGGGAGTACGGACAGATACGCAGTATTTT. Amino acids: CASSLAGVRTDTQYF.

The rearrangement links TRBV7-8 to TRBJ2-7; D call uncertain. V was pared by 4 bases and J by 2 bases, with 12 bases between. This CDR3 has 14 amino acids. The germline gives CDR1 SGHVS, CDR2 FQNEAQ. The CDR3 sequence: CASSSVIGAYEQYF. Here the CDR3 DNA reads TGTGCCAGCAGCTCCGTTATTGGCGCCTACGAGCAGTACTTC.

This clonotype turned up a few times. J is TRBJ1-5 and V is TRBV6-5, with TRBD1 matching over 9 bases. The CDR3 extends over 20 amino acids. The V and J ends lost 2 bases and 5 bases, in that order; junction bases with no gene match: 19. Germline CDR1 is MNHEY and CDR2 is SVGAGI. The chain's CDR3 is CASSYGGGGSGQGLHQPQHF. CDR3 DNA: TGTGCCAGCAGTTACGGGGGTGGAGGGTCGGGACAGGGTCTGCATCAGCCCCAGCATTTT.

This clonotype was detected many times. The chain has TRBV7-2 and TRBJ2-7; possible D gene TRBD1, 6 bases. This CDR3 spans 13 amino acids. Germline-derived CDR1 and CDR2 are SGHTA and FQGNSA. V was shortened by 1 base and J by 3 bases, with 7 bases between the two germline ends. The chain's CDR3 is CASSLGRGYEQYF. The CDR3 nucleotides are TGTGCCAGCAGCTTAGGCAGGGGCTACGAGCAGTACTTC.

There are many counts of this clonotype. This chain connects TRBV28 to TRBJ2-7; D is ambiguous. Between the trimmed V and J ends, which lost 5 bases and 5 bases, there was a span of 19 bases. Germline V CDR1 and CDR2: MDHEN, SYDVKM. There are 15 residues in the CDR3. The CDR3 bases are TGTGCCAGCAGTCCGTCGGCACCTGCATTCGACGAGCAGTACTTC. Translating it yields CASSPSAPAFDEQYF.

The rearrangement links TRBV27 to TRBJ2-2, with a tentative D call TRBD2 (5 bases). The CDR3 runs to 15 residues. Trimming removed 2 bases at V and 4 bases at J, with 11 bases between. Germline lookup yields CDR1 MNHEY and CDR2 SMNVEV (reference sequence). The CDR3 nucleotides are TGTGCCAGCAGTTTAGAGGGAGTGGGCACCGGGGAGCTGTTTTTT. This encodes CASSLEGVGTGELFF.

The genes are TRBV20-1 and TRBJ2-7; 14 positions agree with TRBD2. Trimming took 3 bases from V and 2 from J; bases not matched to a gene: 12. The CDR3 is made up of 18 amino acids. CDR1 DFQATT and CDR2 SNEGSKA come from the germline V gene (reference sequence). The CDR3 sequence is CSASGLGLAGEDTYEQYF. The CDR3 region has the DNA TGCAGTGCTAGTGGGTTGGGACTAGCGGGAGAGGATACCTACGAGCAGTACTTC.

With respect to this clonotype: As the CDR3 is not closed by the conserved phenylalanine or tryptophan, this likely results from a read error. V gene TRBV6-1 combines with J gene TRBJ1-5; 7 bases align to TRBD1. V shed 6 bases, J shed 1 base, and the junction held 18 bases outside the gene matches. CDR1 is MNHNS, CDR2 SASEGT, per germline. The length of the CDR3 is 19 residues. The CDR3 DNA follows: TGTGCCAGCAGCCCCGCCCGATTGACAGGGATGGTAAGCAATCAGCCCCAGCATTCT. This codes for CASSPARLTGMVSNQPQHS.

V is TRBV12-3 or TRBV12-4 and J is TRBJ2-2; D might be TRBD1 or TRBD2, each matching 5 bases. The CDR3 totals 17 residues. Trimming took off 6 bases at V and 6 bases at J, with 23 bases between the two ends. The CDR3 spells CASSLRGPLEMAGELFF. CDR3 DNA sequence: TGTGCCAGCAGCCTTCGGGGCCCCCTTGAAATGGCCGGGGAGCTGTTTTTT.

This clonotype was found a few times. V is TRBV5-4 and J is TRBJ2-7; 7 positions match TRBD1. V lost 4 bases and J lost 4; bases outside the gene matches: 14. Germline values: CDR1 SGHNT, CDR2 YYREEE (reference sequence). The CDR3 sequence is 16 residues long. The CDR3 here is CASSRTTGLNMYEQYF. CDR3 DNA sequence: TGTGCCAGCAGCCGTACGACAGGGCTGAATATGTACGAGCAGTACTTC. Supplemented by reference TRBV5-4 and TRBJ2-7, the full variable domain reads ETGVTQSPTHLIKTRGQQVTLRCSSQSGHNTVSWYQQALGQGPQFIFQYYREEENGRGNFPPRFSGLQFPNYSSELNVNALELDDSALYLCASSRTTGLNMYEQYFGPGTRLTVT.

This clonotype was detected ten times or more. The CDR3 loop reads CSARDRGGNTEAFF. CDR3 nucleotides: TGCAGTGCTAGAGATAGAGGGGGGAACACTGAAGCTTTCTTT. The chain has TRBV20-1 and TRBJ1-1, with D possibly TRBD1 on 6 matching bases. The CDR3 sequence is 14 residues long. The germline V gene has CDR1 DFQATT and CDR2 SNEGSKA (reference sequence). The V gene lost 0 bases and the J gene lost 1 base, with 9 bases spanning the gap.

This clonotype has more than one count but fewer than ten. The chain employs TRBV12-3 or TRBV12-4 and TRBJ2-3; 9 bases agree with TRBD2. With V trimmed by 7 bases and J by 5 bases, 7 bases remained unmatched. This CDR3 has 14 amino acids. CDR3 region: CASNLAGVEDTQYF. The CDR3 DNA sequence: TGTGCCAGCAACTTAGCGGGAGTGGAAGATACGCAGTATTTT.

This clonotype was observed a few times. The chain recombines TRBV5-1 with TRBJ2-3; 9 bases map to TRBD2. The CDR3 is 14 residues long. V dropped 6 bases and J dropped 4; count of bases not matched to a gene: 6. CDR1 and CDR2 (germline): SGHRS, YFSETQ. CDR3 DNA sequence: TGCGCCAGCACGGCGGGAGGGGTTGCAGATACGCAGTATTTT. It specifies CASTAGGVADTQYF.